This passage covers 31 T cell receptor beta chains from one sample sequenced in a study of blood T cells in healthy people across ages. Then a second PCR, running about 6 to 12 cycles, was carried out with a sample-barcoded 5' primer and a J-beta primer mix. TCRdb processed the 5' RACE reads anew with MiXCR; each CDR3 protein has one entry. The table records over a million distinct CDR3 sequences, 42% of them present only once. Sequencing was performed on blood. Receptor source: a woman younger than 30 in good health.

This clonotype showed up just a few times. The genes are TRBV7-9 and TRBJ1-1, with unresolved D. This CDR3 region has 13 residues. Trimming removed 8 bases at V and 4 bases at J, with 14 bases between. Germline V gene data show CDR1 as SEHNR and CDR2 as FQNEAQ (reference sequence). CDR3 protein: CASLVEGTTEAFF. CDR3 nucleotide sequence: TGTGCCAGCCTGGTGGAAGGAACCACTGAAGCTTTCTTT.

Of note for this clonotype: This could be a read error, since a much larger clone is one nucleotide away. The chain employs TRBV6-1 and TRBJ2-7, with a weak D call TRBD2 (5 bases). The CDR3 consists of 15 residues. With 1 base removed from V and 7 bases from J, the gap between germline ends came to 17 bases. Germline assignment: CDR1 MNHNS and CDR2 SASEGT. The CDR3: CASSEVSGIMGEQYF. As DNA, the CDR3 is TGTGCCAGCAGTGAAGTTTCCGGGATTATGGGTGAGCAGTACTTC.

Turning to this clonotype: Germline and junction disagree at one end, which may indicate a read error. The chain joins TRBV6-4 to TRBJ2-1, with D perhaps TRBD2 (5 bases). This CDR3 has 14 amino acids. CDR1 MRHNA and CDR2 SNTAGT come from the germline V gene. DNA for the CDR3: TGTGCCAGCAGTGACTCGGCTAGCTACAACGAGCAGTTCTTC. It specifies CASSDSASYNEQFF.

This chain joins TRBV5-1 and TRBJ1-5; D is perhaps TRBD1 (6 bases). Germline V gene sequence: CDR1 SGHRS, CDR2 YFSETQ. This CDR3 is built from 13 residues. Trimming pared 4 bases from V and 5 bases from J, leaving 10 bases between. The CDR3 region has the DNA TGCGCCAGCAGCGGACAGCCAGATCAGCCCCAGCATTTT. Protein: CASSGQPDQPQHF.

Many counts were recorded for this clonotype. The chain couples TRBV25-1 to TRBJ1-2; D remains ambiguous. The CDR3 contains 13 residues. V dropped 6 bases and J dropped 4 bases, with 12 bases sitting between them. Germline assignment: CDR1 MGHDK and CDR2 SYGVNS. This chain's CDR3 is CASSPLGRYGYTF. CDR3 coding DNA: TGTGCCAGCAGCCCTCTGGGCCGCTATGGCTACACCTTC.

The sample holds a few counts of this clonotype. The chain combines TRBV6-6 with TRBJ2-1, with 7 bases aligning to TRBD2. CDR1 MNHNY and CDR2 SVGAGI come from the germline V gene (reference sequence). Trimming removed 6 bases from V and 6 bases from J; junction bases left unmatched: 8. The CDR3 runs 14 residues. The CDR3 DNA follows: TGTGCCAGCAGAAAGGGAGGGCTGGGCAATGAGCAGTTCTTC. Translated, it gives CASRKGGLGNEQFF.

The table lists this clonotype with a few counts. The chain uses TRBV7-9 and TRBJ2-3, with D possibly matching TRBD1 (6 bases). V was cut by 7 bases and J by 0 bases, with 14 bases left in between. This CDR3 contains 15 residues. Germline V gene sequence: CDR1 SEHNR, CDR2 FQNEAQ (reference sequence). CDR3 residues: CASTQGSGSTDTQYF. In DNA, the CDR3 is TGTGCCAGCACCCAGGGGTCAGGAAGCACAGATACGCAGTATTTT. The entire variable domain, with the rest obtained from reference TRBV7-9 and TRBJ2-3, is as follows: DTGVSQNPRHKITKRGQNVTFRCDPISEHNRLYWYRQTLGQGPEFLTYFQNEAQLEKSRLLSDRFSAERPKGSFSTLEIQRTEQGDSAMYLCASTQGSGSTDTQYFGPGTRLTVL.

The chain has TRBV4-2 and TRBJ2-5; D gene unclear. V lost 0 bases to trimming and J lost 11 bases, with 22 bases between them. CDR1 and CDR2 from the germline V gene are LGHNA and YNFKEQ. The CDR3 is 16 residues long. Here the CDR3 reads CASSQDVSRPNNEQYF. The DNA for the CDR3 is TGTGCCAGCAGCCAAGACGTTTCACGGCCGAACAATGAGCAGTACTTC.

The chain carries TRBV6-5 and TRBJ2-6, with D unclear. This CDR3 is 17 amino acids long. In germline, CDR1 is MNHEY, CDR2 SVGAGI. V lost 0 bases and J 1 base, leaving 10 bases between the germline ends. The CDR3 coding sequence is TGTGCCAGCAGTTACTCGATTATGGGGTCTGGGGCCAACGTCCTGACTTTC. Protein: CASSYSIMGSGANVLTF.

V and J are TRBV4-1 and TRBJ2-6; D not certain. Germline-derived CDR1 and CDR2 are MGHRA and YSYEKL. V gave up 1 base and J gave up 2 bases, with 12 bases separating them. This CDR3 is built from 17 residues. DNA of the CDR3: TGCGCCAGCAGCCAAGTGGGCCAGGCCCCTGGGGCCAACGTCCTGACTTTC. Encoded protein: CASSQVGQAPGANVLTF.

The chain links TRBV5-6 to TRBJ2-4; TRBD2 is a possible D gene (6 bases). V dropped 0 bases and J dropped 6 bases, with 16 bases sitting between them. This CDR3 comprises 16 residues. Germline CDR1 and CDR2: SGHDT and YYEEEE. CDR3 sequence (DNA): TGTGCCAGCAGCTTGGTAGCCGTGGGAGGAACAAACATTCAGTACTTC. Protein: CASSLVAVGGTNIQYF.

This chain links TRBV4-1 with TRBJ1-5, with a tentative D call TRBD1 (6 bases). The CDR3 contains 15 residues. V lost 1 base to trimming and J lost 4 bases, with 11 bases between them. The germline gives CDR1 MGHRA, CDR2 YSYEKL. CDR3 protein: CASSQATGLNQPQHF. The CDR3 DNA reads TGCGCCAGCAGCCAAGCAACAGGGTTAAATCAGCCCCAGCATTTT.

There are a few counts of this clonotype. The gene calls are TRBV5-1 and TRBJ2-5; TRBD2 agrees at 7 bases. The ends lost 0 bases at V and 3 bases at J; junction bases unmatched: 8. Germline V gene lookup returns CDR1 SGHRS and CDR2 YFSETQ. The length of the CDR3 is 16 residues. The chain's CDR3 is CASSLGYGGSEETQYF. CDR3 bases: TGCGCCAGCAGCTTGGGATACGGGGGGTCAGAAGAGACCCAGTACTTC.

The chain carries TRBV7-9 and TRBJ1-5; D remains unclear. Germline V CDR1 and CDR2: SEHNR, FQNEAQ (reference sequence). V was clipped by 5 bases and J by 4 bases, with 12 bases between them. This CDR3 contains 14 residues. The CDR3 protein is CASSRGPENQPQHF. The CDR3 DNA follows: TGTGCCAGCAGCCGAGGACCGGAAAATCAGCCCCAGCATTTT.

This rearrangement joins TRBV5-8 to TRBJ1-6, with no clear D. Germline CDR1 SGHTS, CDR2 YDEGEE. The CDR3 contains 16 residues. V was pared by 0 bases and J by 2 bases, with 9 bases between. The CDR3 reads CASSLVKVTYNSPLHF. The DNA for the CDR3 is TGTGCCAGCAGCTTGGTCAAGGTGACCTATAATTCACCCCTCCACTTT.

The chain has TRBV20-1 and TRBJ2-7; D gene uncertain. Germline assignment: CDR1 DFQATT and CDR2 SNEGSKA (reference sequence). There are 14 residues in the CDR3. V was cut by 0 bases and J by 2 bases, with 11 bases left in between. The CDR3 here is CSARDLGETYEQYF. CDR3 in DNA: TGCAGTGCTAGAGATCTGGGCGAGACCTACGAGCAGTACTTC.

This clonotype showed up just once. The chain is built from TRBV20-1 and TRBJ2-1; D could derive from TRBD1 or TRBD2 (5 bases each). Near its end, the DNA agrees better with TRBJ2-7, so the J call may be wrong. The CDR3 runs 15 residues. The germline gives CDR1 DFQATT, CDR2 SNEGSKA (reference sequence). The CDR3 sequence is CSARDSLRGYNEQYF. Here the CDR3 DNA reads TGCAGTGCTAGAGATTCTTTGAGGGGCTACAATGAGCAGTACTTC.

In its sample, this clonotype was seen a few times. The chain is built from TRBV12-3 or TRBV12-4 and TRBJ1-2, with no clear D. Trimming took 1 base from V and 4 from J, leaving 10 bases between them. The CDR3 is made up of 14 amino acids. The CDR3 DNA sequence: TGTGCCAGCAGTTTAGTAGGAGAGCTCTATGGCTACACCTTC. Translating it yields CASSLVGELYGYTF.

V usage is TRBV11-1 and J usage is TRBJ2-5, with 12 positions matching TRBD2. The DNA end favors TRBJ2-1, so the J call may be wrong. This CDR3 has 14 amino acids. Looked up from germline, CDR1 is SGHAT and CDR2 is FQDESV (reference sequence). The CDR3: CASSSGLAGIKQFF. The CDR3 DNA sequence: TGTGCCAGCAGCTCGGGACTAGCGGGTATCAAGCAGTTCTTC.

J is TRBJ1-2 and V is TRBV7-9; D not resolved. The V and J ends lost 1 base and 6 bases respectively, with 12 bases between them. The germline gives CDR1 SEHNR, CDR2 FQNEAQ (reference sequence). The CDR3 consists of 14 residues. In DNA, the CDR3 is TGTGCCAGCAGCTTAGACCCCCGGGATCATGGCTACACCTTC. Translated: CASSLDPRDHGYTF.

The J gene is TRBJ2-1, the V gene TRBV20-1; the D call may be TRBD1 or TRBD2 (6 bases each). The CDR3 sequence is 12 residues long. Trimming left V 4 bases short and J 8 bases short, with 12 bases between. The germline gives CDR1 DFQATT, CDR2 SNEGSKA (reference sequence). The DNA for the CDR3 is TGCAGTGCTAAGAGGGGGGCGGATGAGCAGTTCTTC. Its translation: CSAKRGADEQFF.

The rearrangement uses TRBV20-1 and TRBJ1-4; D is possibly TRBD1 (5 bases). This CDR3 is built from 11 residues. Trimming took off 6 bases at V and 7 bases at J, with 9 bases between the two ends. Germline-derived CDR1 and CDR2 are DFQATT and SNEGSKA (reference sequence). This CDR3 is CSARRGEKLFF. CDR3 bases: TGCAGTGCCCGGAGGGGTGAAAAACTGTTTTTT.

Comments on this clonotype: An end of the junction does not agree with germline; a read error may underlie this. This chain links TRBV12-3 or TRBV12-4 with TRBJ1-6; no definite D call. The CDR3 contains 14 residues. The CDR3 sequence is CASSPSSYNSPHHF. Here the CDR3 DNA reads TGTGCCAGCAGTCCGAGCTCCTATAATTCACCCCACCACTTT.

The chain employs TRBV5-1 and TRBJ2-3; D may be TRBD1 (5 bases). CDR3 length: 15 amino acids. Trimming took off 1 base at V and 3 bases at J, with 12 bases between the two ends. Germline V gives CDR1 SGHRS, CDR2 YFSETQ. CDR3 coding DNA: TGCGCCAGCAGCTTGTTAGGGGTCAAGACAGATACGCAGTATTTT. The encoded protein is CASSLLGVKTDTQYF.

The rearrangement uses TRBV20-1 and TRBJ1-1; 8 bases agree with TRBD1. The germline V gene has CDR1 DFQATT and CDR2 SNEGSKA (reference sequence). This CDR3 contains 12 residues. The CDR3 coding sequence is TGCAGGTCAGACAGGGGGAACACTGAAGCTTTCTTT. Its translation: CRSDRGNTEAFF.

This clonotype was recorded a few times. DNA for the CDR3: TGTGCCATCAGTGAGGCGCAGGGAGTTACATCCTCCTACGAGCAGTACTTC. Translation: CAISEAQGVTSSYEQYF. The rearrangement uses TRBV10-3 and TRBJ2-7; D is perhaps TRBD1 or TRBD2 (5 bases each). Germline loops: CDR1 ENHRY, CDR2 SYGVKD. This CDR3 has 17 residues. Between the trimmed V and J ends, which lost 2 bases and 0 bases, there was a span of 17 bases.

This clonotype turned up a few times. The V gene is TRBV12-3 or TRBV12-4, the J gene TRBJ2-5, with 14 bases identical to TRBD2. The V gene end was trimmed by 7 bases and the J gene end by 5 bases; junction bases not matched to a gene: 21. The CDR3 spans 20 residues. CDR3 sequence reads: CASTGTGTSGGHDDLETQYF. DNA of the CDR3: TGTGCCAGCACCGGGACCGGGACTAGCGGGGGCCACGACGATTTGGAGACCCAGTACTTC.

This chain's CDR3 is CASSLEGIEQYF. CDR3 in DNA: TGTGCCAGCAGTTTGGAGGGCATTGAGCAGTACTTC. This rearrangement joins TRBV12-3 or TRBV12-4 to TRBJ2-7; D perhaps matches TRBD2 (6 bases). Trimming took off 3 bases at V and 7 bases at J, with 10 bases between the two ends. This CDR3 region has 12 residues.

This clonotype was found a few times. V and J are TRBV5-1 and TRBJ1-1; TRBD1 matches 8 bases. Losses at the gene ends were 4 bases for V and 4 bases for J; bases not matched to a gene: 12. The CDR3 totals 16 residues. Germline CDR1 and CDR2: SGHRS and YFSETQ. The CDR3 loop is CASSPQGANGGTEAFF. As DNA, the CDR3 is TGCGCCAGCAGCCCGCAGGGGGCCAACGGTGGCACTGAAGCTTTCTTT.

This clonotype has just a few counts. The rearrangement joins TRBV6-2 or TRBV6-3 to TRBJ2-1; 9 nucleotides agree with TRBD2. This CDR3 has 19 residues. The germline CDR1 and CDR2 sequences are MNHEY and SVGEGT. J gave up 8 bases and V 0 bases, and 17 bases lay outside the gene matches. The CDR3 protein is CASSYSTAGGLYSGDEQFF. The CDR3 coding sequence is TGTGCCAGCAGTTACTCGACAGCGGGGGGATTGTACTCCGGCGATGAGCAGTTCTTC.

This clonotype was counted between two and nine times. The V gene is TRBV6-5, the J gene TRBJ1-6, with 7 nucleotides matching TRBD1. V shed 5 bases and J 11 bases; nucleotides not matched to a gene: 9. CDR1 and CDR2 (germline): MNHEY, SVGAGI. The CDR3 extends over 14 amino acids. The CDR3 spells CASSPGTVPTPLHF. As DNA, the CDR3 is TGTGCCAGCAGTCCCGGGACAGTCCCTACACCCCTCCACTTT.